The clone carrying this T cell receptor (beta chain) came up many times. As yet, its antigen is unknown. The length of the CDR3 is 15 residues. The ends lost 3 bases at V and 5 bases at J; junction bases unmatched: 6. From germline, CDR1 is SGDLS and CDR2 YYNGEE. TCRdb re-derived calls from the PCR reads in MiXCR, one entry per CDR3 protein. The sample has tens of thousands of distinct CDR3 sequences, around a sixth seen once. A CD8+CD4-CCR7+CD45RA+ phenotype served as the sorting definition for naive CD8 T cells. The data were taken from a study of molecular identifiers for immune sequencing clone quantification. Broader study findings: Underestimated sizes of highly expanded clones could result from identical TCR molecules that share a barcode. Spiked TCR RNA from one Jurkat cell reportedly showed up when mixed among approximately 990,000 naive cells.

This TCR came from a human donor in good health. Some libraries in this study had Jurkat cell RNA spiked in. The V and J genes are TRBV9 and TRBJ2-1; 9 positions match TRBD1. Material for sequencing was naive CD8+ T cells from blood, with Jurkat cell RNA spiked in. This sample's subset: FACS-sorted CD8+CD4-CCR7+CD45RA+ naive T cells. CDR3 in amino acids: CASSGQGVVDNEQFF. The CDR3 region has the DNA TGTGCCAGCAGCGGACAGGGGGTAGTCGACAATGAGCAGTTCTTC.